A single sample is the source of the 5 T cell receptor beta chains below, sequenced in a study of cytomegalovirus exposure and HLA in healthy donors. This PCR relied on a set of 60 Vbeta primers and 13 Jbeta primers. TCRdb's table, derived via immunoSEQ multiplex PCR, lists solely in-frame clones and lacks some. The sample has around 30,000 clones. Sample: PBMCs. The source of these receptors is a man aged 25-40 years in good health and CMV-seronegative.

V usage is TRBV5-1 and J usage is TRBJ2-1; D uncertain. Germline V gives CDR1 SGHRS, CDR2 YFSETQ. The V and J ends lost 6 bases and 1 base respectively, with 8 bases between them. CDR3 length: 13 residues. DNA for the CDR3: TGCGCCAGCACTACAGATTCCTACAATGAGCAGTTCTTC. Its protein is CASTTDSYNEQFF.

The rearrangement uses TRBV7-9 and TRBJ1-2, with 9 bases aligning to TRBD1. Germline trimming cut 0 bases from V and 7 bases from J; bases unmatched to any gene: 3. This CDR3 region has 14 residues. From germline, CDR1 is SEHNR and CDR2 FQNEAQ (reference sequence). The DNA for the CDR3 is TGTGCCAGCAGCTTAGCAAACAGGGGGCTTGGCTACACCTTC. Its protein is CASSLANRGLGYTF.

J is TRBJ2-3 and V is TRBV19, with D possibly matching TRBD2 (7 bases). The CDR3 is 15 amino acids. In germline, CDR1 is LNHDA, CDR2 SQIVND (reference sequence). Deletions cut 3 bases from V and 5 bases from J, with 15 bases between. The CDR3 nucleotides read TGTGCCAGTAGTATGGAGGGGGGGGAGATAGATACGCAGTATTTT. The encoded protein is CASSMEGGEIDTQYF.

The chain is built from TRBV19 and TRBJ1-4, with a weak D call TRBD1 (6 bases). Germline V gene sequence: CDR1 LNHDA, CDR2 SQIVND (reference sequence). The length of the CDR3 is 14 residues. The V end lost 6 bases, the J end lost 7 bases, and 15 bases lay between the germline ends. CDR3 in DNA: TGTGCCAGTAGACCCACCCGACAGGTTGAAAAACTGTTTTTT. Its protein is CASRPTRQVEKLFF. Complete variable domain (other parts from reference TRBV19 and TRBJ1-4): DGGITQSPKYLFRKEGQNVTLSCEQNLNHDAMYWYRQDPGQGLRLIYYSQIVNDFQKGDIAEGYSVSREKKESFPLTVTSAQKNPTAFYLCASRPTRQVEKLFFGSGTQLSVL.

V gene TRBV18 combines with J gene TRBJ1-2; D is unclear. The CDR3 is 15 amino acids. Germline V gene lookup returns CDR1 KGHSH and CDR2 LQKENI. The ends were cut back, 3 bases at V and 3 bases at J, with 14 bases in the middle. The CDR3 DNA sequence: TGTGCCAGCTCACCCCGGAAGGGAGAGGACTATGGCTACACCTTC. It translates to CASSPRKGEDYGYTF.